One and the same sample provided the 2 T cell receptor beta chains below, sequenced in a study of T cells in Graves' hyperthyroidism and ophthalmopathy. It was RNA transcripts that yielded the amplified TCR beta CDR3 regions. During a first-round RT-PCR of the TCR CDR3, the HTBI primer set was used. TCRdb independently ran MiXCR on the multiplex PCR reads; one entry per CDR3 protein. Of 500,000 to 800,000 distinct CDR3 sequences listed, approximately 42% were seen once; the top ten hold 6.5% to 9%. The sample comprised peripheral blood or thyroid tissue (not recorded which). The receptors shown here come from an adult man with Graves' disease, either hyperthyroidism or ophthalmopathy (not recorded which).

Of note for this clonotype: Relative to the germline gene, one junction end is altered; a read error may explain this. This chain links TRBV2 with TRBJ1-2, with D tentatively TRBD1 (5 bases). There are 15 residues in the CDR3. Germline V lookup: CDR1 SNHLY, CDR2 FYNNEI. The CDR3, as DNA: TGTGTCAGCAGCGTTGAAGGGGTGTCGGTCTATGGCTACACCTTC. Encoded protein: CVSSVEGVSVYGYTF.

This clonotype was seen once. The chain uses TRBV12-3 or TRBV12-4 and TRBJ1-3; TRBD1 is a possible D gene (6 bases). The CDR3 sequence is 16 residues long. Deletions cut 2 bases from V and 0 bases from J, with 11 bases between. CDR3 DNA sequence: TGTGCCAGCAGTTTAAGGAGGACAGTCTCTGGAAACACCATATATTTT. As protein: CASSLRRTVSGNTIYF.